This TCR beta chain was recorded in a study of identical twins. The CDR3 is made up of 11 amino acids. V was clipped by 9 bases and J by 5 bases, with 10 bases between them. CDR1 is KGHDR and CDR2 is SFDVKD in the germline V gene. Each CDR3 protein gets one entry after TCRdb re-called the 5' RACE reads with MiXCR. The data show fewer than 900,000 distinct CDR3 sequences, with about 20% seen just once and roughly 4% held by the top ten. The study, taken as a whole, reports: Weaker excess twin sharing was observed in beta out-of-frame sequences. Carriage of fewer insertions was seen in abundant cord blood beta clonotypes, whereas memory repertoires showed none.

In its sample, this clonotype was seen many times. Antigen specificity is unknown. These data were also reused for a study on T cells expressing NK-cell markers. Per that paper: Dominance of the CD3+CD56-NKG2C+ fraction by these clonotypes also held in four donors. HCMV specificity of expanded NKG2C+ T cell clones remained unclear.

The chain links TRBV24-1 to TRBJ2-7; D uncertain. The specimen sequenced was PBMCs. This sequence originates from a young woman in good health. The DNA of the CDR3 is TGTGCCACCCATGGCGGTCACGAGCAGTACTTC. It codes for CATHGGHEQYF.